This passage covers 14 T cell receptor beta chains from one sample sequenced in a study of shared clonotypes between healthy human individuals. Clones were sequenced by immunoSEQ multiplex PCR, and TCRdb holds only the in-frame ones, with some missing. The data hold 2 million to 3 million clones, with around 90% observed a single time. What was sequenced was naive CD4+ T cells sorted from blood. The sample's subset: CD45RA+ positively selected. The source is a man younger than 35 in good health.

The chain combines TRBV18 with TRBJ2-7; 7 nucleotides align to TRBD1. Per the germline V gene, CDR1 is KGHSH and CDR2 is LQKENI. The ends lost 2 bases at V and 9 bases at J; junction bases unmatched: 7. CDR3 length equals 13 residues. The CDR3 here is CASSPNDRVGQYF. The DNA of the CDR3 is TGTGCCAGCTCACCAAACGACAGGGTAGGGCAGTACTTC.

Regarding this clone: The sample holds other DNA sequences that translate to the same CDR3. This chain uses TRBV5-4 with TRBJ1-6; 7 nucleotides align to TRBD1. Trimming removed 3 bases from V and 11 bases from J; junction bases left unmatched: 11. Per the germline V gene, CDR1 is SGHNT and CDR2 is YYREEE (reference sequence). The CDR3 spans 15 residues. This chain's CDR3 is CASSSGQRGDAPLHF. CDR3 nucleotides: TGTGCCAGCAGCTCGGGACAGAGGGGGGACGCACCCCTCCACTTT.

For this clone: Distinct nucleotide sequences in the sample also encode this CDR3. The rearrangement joins TRBV7-9 to TRBJ2-1, with 7 bases identical to TRBD2. CDR3 length equals 15 residues. J was trimmed by 7 bases and V by 1 base; bases with no gene match: 7. Germline V gene data show CDR1 as SEHNR and CDR2 as FQNEAQ (reference sequence). The CDR3 coding sequence is TGTGCCAGCAGCTTAGGATTGTTCGGGAGGAATGAGCAGTTCTTC. Its protein is CASSLGLFGRNEQFF. Together with reference TRBV7-9 and TRBJ2-1, the CDR3 gives the full variable domain: DTGVSQNPRHKITKRGQNVTFRCDPISEHNRLYWYRQTLGQGPEFLTYFQNEAQLEKSRLLSDRFSAERPKGSFSTLEIQRTEQGDSAMYLCASSLGLFGRNEQFFGPGTRLTVL.

The J gene is TRBJ1-4, the V gene TRBV30, with TRBD1 matching 11 bases. Trimming removed 3 bases from V and 3 bases from J; junction bases left unmatched: 3. Germline V gene data show CDR1 as GTSNPN and CDR2 as SVGIG (reference sequence). The CDR3 is made up of 15 amino acids. CDR3 nucleotide sequence: TGTGCCTGGAGGCGGGACAGGGGGGCTAATGAAAAACTGTTTTTT. Translating it yields CAWRRDRGANEKLFF.

This chain connects TRBV5-1 to TRBJ1-4; D is possibly TRBD1 (5 bases). The germline V gene has CDR1 SGHRS and CDR2 YFSETQ. Trimming took off 0 bases at V and 0 bases at J, with 15 bases between the two ends. The CDR3 extends over 18 amino acids. DNA of the CDR3: TGCGCCAGCAGCTTGGCCGGGACGACGCGGGCAACTAATGAAAAACTGTTTTTT. Encoded protein: CASSLAGTTRATNEKLFF.

As for this clone: The identical CDR3 is also encoded by other nucleotide sequences in the sample. The V and J genes are TRBV5-1 and TRBJ1-3; no definite D call. Germline lookup yields CDR1 SGHRS and CDR2 YFSETQ. With 0 bases removed from V and 0 bases from J, the gap between germline ends came to 7 bases. CDR3 length equals 15 residues. The CDR3 DNA reads as TGCGCCAGCAGCTTGGCAGGCCACTCTGGAAACACCATATATTTT. This codes for CASSLAGHSGNTIYF. The whole variable domain, remainder taken from reference TRBV5-1 and TRBJ1-3, is KAGVTQTPRYLIKTRGQQVTLSCSPISGHRSVSWYQQTPGQGLQFLFEYFSETQRNKGNFPGRFSGRQFSNSRSEMNVSTLELGDSALYLCASSLAGHSGNTIYFGEGSWLTVV.

The chain employs TRBV28 and TRBJ1-4, with D possibly being TRBD1 (5 bases). The germline V and J ends were trimmed by 2 bases and 13 bases, with 14 bases remaining between them. Germline CDR1 reads MDHEN; CDR2 reads SYDVKM. This CDR3 has 13 amino acids. DNA for the CDR3: TGTGCCAGCAGTTTAATGGCAGGGTATAGACTGTTTTTT. Its translation: CASSLMAGYRLFF. The full variable domain, its missing parts supplied by reference TRBV28 and TRBJ1-4, is DVKVTQSSRYLVKRTGEKVFLECVQDMDHENMFWYRQDPGLGLRLIYFSYDVKMKEKGDIPEGYSVSREKKERFSLILESASTNQTSMYLCASSLMAGYRLFFGSGTQLSVL.

This clone was picked up one time. V is TRBV7-2 and J is TRBJ2-2; TRBD2 matches at 11 bases. The CDR3 covers 16 residues. Per germline, CDR1 SGHTA and CDR2 FQGNSA. The ends lost 5 bases at V and 4 bases at J; junction bases unmatched: 6. The CDR3 region is CASSLSGRAPTGELFF. The CDR3 DNA follows: TGTGCCAGCAGCCTTAGCGGGAGGGCTCCCACCGGGGAGCTGTTTTTT.

V gene TRBV11-2 combines with J gene TRBJ2-1, with 7 bases aligning to TRBD2. This CDR3 comprises 15 residues. The germline V gene encodes CDR1 SGHAT and CDR2 FQNNGV. After removal of 5 bases from V and 0 bases from J, the junction contained 4 bases not matched to a gene. CDR3 nucleotides: TGTGCCAGCAGCCCCGGACTAGACTCCTACAATGAGCAGTTCTTC. It specifies CASSPGLDSYNEQFF.

The genes are TRBV6-5 and TRBJ1-1, with 7 bases aligning to TRBD1. Germline CDR1 and CDR2: MNHEY and SVGAGI. The CDR3 sequence is 12 residues long. The junction had 6 bases not matched to a gene; V was cut back by 5 bases and J by 9 bases. The CDR3 loop reads CASSRQGTQAFF. The CDR3 DNA sequence: TGTGCCAGCAGTCGACAGGGAACTCAAGCTTTCTTT.

To note about this clone: Other DNA sequences in this sample translate to the same CDR3. V is TRBV5-1 and J is TRBJ1-2, with D perhaps TRBD1 (5 bases). Germline assignment: CDR1 SGHRS and CDR2 YFSETQ. The CDR3 has 14 amino acids. Between the trimmed V and J ends, which lost 1 base and 1 base, there was a span of 8 bases. CDR3 coding DNA: TGCGCCAGCAGCTTGACGGGGGATAACTATGGCTACACCTTC. Protein sequence: CASSLTGDNYGYTF.

This clone has only a few counts. CDR3 sequence: CAWSVGSGGYTF. CDR3 DNA: TGTGCCTGGAGTGTAGGGTCCGGGGGCTACACCTTC. The chain is built from TRBV30 and TRBJ1-2; the D is unclear. Between the trimmed V and J ends, which lost 0 bases and 8 bases, there was a span of 10 bases. The length of the CDR3 is 12 residues. Germline CDR1 and CDR2: GTSNPN and SVGIG (reference sequence).

This chain joins TRBV28 and TRBJ2-5, with D unclear. Germline values: CDR1 MDHEN, CDR2 SYDVKM. V was shortened by 5 bases and J by 5 bases, with 9 bases between the two germline ends. The CDR3 loop spans 12 amino acids. In DNA form, the CDR3 reads TGTGCCAGCAGTCCCCAAAAGGAGACCCAGTACTTC. It codes for CASSPQKETQYF.

The chain is built from TRBV28 and TRBJ2-7; 13 bases are a match to TRBD2. CDR1 and CDR2 from the germline V gene are MDHEN and SYDVKM. The CDR3 runs to 15 residues. With 4 bases clipped from V and 6 bases from J, the junction kept 6 bases outside the gene matches. The CDR3 spells CASSSGTSGVTEQYF. DNA for the CDR3: TGTGCCAGCAGTTCCGGGACTAGCGGGGTAACCGAGCAGTACTTC.